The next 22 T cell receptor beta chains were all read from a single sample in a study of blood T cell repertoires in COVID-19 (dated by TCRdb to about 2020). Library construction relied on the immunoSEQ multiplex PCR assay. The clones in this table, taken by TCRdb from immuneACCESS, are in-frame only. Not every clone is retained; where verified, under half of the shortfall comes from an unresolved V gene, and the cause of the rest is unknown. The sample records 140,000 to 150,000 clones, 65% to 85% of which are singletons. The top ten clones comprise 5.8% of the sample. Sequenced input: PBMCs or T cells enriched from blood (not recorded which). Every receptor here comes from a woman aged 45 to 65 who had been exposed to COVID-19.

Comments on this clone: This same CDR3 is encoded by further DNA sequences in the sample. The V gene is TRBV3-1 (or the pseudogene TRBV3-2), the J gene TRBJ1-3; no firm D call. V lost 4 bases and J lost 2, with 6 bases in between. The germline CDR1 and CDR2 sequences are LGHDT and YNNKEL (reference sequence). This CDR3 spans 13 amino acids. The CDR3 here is CASSPGTGNTIYF. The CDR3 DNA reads TGTGCCAGCAGCCCGGGTACTGGAAACACCATATATTTT.

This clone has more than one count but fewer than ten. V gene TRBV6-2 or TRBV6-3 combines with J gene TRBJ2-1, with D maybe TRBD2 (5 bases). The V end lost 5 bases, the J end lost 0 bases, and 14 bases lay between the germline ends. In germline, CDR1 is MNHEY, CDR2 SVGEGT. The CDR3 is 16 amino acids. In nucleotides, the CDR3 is TGTGCCAGCAGTAGAGAACTAGTCCTCTCCTACAATGAGCAGTTCTTC. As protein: CASSRELVLSYNEQFF.

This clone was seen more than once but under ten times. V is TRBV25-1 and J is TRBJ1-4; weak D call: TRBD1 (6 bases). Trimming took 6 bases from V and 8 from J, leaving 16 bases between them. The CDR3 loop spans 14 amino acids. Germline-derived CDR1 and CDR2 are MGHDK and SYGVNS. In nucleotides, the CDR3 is TGTGCCAGCAGGACGACAGGTCGGCGAGAAAAACTGTTTTTT. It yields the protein CASRTTGRREKLFF.

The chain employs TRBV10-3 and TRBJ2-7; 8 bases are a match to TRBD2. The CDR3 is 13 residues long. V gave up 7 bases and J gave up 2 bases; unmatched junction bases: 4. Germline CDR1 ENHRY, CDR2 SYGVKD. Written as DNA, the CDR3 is TGTGCCATCAAACTAGCGGACACCTACGAGCAGTACTTC. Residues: CAIKLADTYEQYF.

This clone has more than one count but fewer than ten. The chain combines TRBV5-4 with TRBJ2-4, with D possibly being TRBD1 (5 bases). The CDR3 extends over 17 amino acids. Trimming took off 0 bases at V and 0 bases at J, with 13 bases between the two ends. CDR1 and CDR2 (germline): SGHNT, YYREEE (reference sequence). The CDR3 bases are TGTGCCAGCAGCTTGGAGGCAGGGCCGAGAGCCAAAAACATTCAGTACTTC. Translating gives CASSLEAGPRAKNIQYF.

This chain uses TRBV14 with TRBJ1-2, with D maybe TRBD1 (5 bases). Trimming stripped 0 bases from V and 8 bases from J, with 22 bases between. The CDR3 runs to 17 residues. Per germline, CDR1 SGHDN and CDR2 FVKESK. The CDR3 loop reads CASSQDPSFGGTEGYTF. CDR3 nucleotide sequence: TGTGCCAGCAGCCAAGACCCTTCCTTCGGGGGAACAGAGGGCTACACCTTC.

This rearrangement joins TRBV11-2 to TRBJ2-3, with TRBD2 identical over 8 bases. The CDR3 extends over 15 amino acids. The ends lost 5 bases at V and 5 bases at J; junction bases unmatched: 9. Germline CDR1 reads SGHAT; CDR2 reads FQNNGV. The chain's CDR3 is CASSPRGGSIDTQYF. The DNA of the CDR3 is TGTGCCAGCAGCCCTCGGGGGGGCAGTATAGATACGCAGTATTTT.

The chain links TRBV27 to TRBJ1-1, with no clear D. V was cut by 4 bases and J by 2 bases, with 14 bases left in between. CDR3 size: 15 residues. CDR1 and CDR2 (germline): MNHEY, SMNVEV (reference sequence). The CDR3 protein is CASSSLGLDNTEAFF. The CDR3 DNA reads TGTGCCAGCAGTTCTTTAGGACTAGACAACACTGAAGCTTTCTTT.

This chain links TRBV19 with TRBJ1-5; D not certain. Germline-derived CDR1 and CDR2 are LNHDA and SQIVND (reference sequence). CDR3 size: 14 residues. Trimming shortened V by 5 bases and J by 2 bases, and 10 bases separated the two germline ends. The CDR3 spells CASSPSRGNQPQHF. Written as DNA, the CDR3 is TGTGCCAGTAGTCCCTCCCGAGGCAATCAGCCCCAGCATTTT. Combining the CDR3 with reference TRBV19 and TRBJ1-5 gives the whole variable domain DGGITQSPKYLFRKEGQNVTLSCEQNLNHDAMYWYRQDPGQGLRLIYYSQIVNDFQKGDIAEGYSVSREKKESFPLTVTSAQKNPTAFYLCASSPSRGNQPQHFGDGTRLSIL.

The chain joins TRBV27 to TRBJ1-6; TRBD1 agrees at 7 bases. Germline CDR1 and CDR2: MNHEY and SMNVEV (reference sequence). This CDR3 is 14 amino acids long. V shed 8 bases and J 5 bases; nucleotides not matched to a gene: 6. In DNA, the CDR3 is TGTGCCAGCGGACAGGAGACCCATAATTCACCCCTCCACTTT. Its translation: CASGQETHNSPLHF.

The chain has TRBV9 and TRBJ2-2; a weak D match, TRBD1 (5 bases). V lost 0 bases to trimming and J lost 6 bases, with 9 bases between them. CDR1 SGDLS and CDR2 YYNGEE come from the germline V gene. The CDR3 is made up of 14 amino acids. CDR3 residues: CASSVEGPAGELFF. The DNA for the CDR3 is TGTGCCAGCAGCGTAGAGGGGCCCGCCGGGGAGCTGTTTTTT.

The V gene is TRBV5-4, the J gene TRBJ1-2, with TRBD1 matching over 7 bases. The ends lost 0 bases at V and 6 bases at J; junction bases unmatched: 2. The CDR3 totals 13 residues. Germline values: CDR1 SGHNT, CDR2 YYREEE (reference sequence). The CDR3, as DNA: TGTGCCAGCAGCTTGGAGGGGGCCGATGGCTACACCTTC. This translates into CASSLEGADGYTF.

CDR3 residues: CASSRINRRGGYTF. For the CDR3, the DNA is TGTGCCAGCAGCCGAATCAACCGGAGGGGTGGCTACACCTTC. V usage is TRBV7-9 and J usage is TRBJ1-2; a weak D match, TRBD1 (5 bases). Looked up from germline, CDR1 is SEHNR and CDR2 is FQNEAQ (reference sequence). The CDR3 is 14 amino acids. V lost 5 bases to trimming and J lost 7 bases, with 17 bases between them.

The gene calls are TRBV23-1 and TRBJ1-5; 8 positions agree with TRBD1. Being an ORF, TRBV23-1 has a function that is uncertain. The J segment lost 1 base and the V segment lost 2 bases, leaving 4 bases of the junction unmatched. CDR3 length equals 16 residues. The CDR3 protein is CASSQGGQASNQPQHF. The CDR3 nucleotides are TGCGCCAGCAGTCAAGGGGGACAGGCAAGCAATCAGCCCCAGCATTTT.

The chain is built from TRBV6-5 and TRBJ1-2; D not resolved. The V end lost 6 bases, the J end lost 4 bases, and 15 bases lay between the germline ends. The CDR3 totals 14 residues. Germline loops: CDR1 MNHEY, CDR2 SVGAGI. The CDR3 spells CASRPRGQSYGYTF. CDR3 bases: TGTGCCAGCAGACCGCGAGGGCAGAGCTATGGCTACACCTTC.

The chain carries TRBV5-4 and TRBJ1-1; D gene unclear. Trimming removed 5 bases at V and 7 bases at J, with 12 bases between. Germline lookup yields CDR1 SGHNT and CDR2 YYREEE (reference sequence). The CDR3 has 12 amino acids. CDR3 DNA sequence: TGTGCCAGCAGTCTACCGGGAGATGAAGCTTTCTTT. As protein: CASSLPGDEAFF.

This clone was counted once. The CDR3 DNA is TGTGCCAGCAGCTCCATAGCGGGCGGGGGAGATACGCAGTATTTT. It translates to CASSSIAGGGDTQYF. The genes are TRBV7-3 and TRBJ2-3; 7 bases agree with TRBD2. The CDR3 sequence is 15 residues long. The germline gives CDR1 SGHTA, CDR2 FQGTGA. The V gene end was trimmed by 4 bases and the J gene end by 5 bases; junction bases not matched to a gene: 9.

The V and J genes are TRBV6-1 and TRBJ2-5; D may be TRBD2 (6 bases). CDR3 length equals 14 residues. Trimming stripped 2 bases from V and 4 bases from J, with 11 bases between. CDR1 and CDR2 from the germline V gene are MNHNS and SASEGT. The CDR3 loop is CASSERWRGETQYF. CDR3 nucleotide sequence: TGTGCCAGCAGTGAACGCTGGAGGGGAGAGACCCAGTACTTC.

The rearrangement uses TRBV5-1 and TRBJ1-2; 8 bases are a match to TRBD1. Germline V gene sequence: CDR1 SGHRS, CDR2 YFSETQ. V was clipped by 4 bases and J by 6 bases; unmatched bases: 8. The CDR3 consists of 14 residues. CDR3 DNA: TGCGCCAGCAGCCCGGGACAGGACAGAGATGGCTACACCTTC. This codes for CASSPGQDRDGYTF.

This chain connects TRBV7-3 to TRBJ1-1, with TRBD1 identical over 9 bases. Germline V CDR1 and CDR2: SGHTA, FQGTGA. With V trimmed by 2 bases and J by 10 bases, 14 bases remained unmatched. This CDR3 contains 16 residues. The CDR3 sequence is CASSLLPGTGIVGAFF. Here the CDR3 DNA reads TGTGCCAGCAGCTTACTACCCGGGACAGGGATAGTAGGAGCTTTCTTT.

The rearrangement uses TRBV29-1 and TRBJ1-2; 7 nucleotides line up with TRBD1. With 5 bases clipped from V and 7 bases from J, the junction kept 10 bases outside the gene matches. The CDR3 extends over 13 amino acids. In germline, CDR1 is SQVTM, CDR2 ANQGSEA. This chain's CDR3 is CSVIVHRGGGYTF. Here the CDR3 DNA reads TGCAGCGTTATCGTACACAGGGGTGGTGGCTACACCTTC.

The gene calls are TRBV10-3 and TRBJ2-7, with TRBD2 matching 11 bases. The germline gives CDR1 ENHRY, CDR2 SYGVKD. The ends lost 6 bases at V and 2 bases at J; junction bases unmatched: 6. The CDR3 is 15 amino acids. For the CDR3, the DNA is TGTGCCATCAGCGTACTAGCGGGAGTCGCCTACGAGCAGTACTTC. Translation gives CAISVLAGVAYEQYF.